Below are 9 T cell receptor beta chains sequenced from a single sample in a study of cytomegalovirus exposure and HLA in healthy donors. It was with 60 Vbeta and 13 Jbeta primers that the PCR ran. Assay: immunoSEQ multiplex PCR; the TCRdb copy retains only in-frame clones and omits some. The sample has over 200,000 clones; more than 65% are singletons. The sequencing sample was made of PBMCs. These receptors were collected from a woman in her thirties in good health and CMV-seronegative.

There are a few counts of this clone. J is TRBJ1-5 and V is TRBV6-1, with D perhaps matching TRBD1 (5 bases). Trimming left V 7 bases short and J 6 bases short, with 13 bases between. The V gene's germline CDR1 is MNHNS and CDR2 SASEGT. There are 13 residues in the CDR3. CDR3 DNA sequence: TGTGCCAGCAATGGGGGGAACACTCAGCCCCAGCATTTT. The encoded protein is CASNGGNTQPQHF.

In its sample, this clone was seen once. Likely a read error: the CDR3 ends without its conserved phenylalanine or tryptophan. The chain carries TRBV9 and TRBJ1-6; D is unresolved. The germline gives CDR1 SGDLS, CDR2 YYNGEE. This CDR3 has 12 residues. Here the CDR3 DNA reads TGTCCCAGCAGCGTAGGCACCTCACCCCTCCACTTG. This sequence encodes CPSSVGTSPLHL.

This clone was seen a handful of times. CDR3 residues: CASSSRTAASAGELFF. Written as DNA, the CDR3 is TGTGCCAGCAGCTCTCGGACAGCCGCTTCGGCCGGGGAGCTGTTTTTT. The chain joins TRBV5-5 to TRBJ2-2; perhaps TRBD1 as D (6 bases). The CDR3 length is 16 residues. CDR1 and CDR2 from the germline V gene are SGHKS and YYEKEE (reference sequence). V shed 3 bases and J shed 6 bases, with 18 bases lying between them.

CDR3 sequence reads: CASSSTHRLALSSYEQYF. DNA for the CDR3: TGTGCCAGCAGCTCCACCCATCGACTAGCGCTAAGCTCCTACGAGCAGTACTTC. The genes are TRBV7-8 and TRBJ2-7; 8 nucleotides line up with TRBD2. J gave up 0 bases and V 4 bases, and 14 bases lay outside the gene matches. The CDR3 runs 18 residues. Germline loops: CDR1 SGHVS, CDR2 FQNEAQ.

The chain is built from TRBV6-4 and TRBJ2-1; 8 nucleotides match TRBD1. The trim removed 6 bases at V and 5 bases at J, leaving 9 bases unmatched. This CDR3 contains 15 residues. CDR1 is MRHNA and CDR2 is SNTAGT in the germline V gene. CDR3 loop: CASREPGGPDNEQFF. In DNA, the CDR3 is TGTGCCAGCAGAGAACCAGGGGGCCCGGACAATGAGCAGTTCTTC.

The chain is built from TRBV7-9 and TRBJ2-5, with 12 bases fitting TRBD2. The CDR3 extends over 18 amino acids. V dropped 4 bases and J dropped 2; count of bases not matched to a gene: 11. Looked up from germline, CDR1 is SEHNR and CDR2 is FQNEAQ (reference sequence). In DNA, the CDR3 is TGTGCCAGCAGCTCCCTGAGACTAGCGGGGGCCCCTCAAGAGACCCAGTACTTC. As protein: CASSSLRLAGAPQETQYF.

This chain joins TRBV5-4 and TRBJ1-5; D not certain. The germline CDR1 and CDR2 sequences are SGHNT and YYREEE (reference sequence). The ends were cut back, 0 bases at V and 7 bases at J, with 5 bases in the middle. The CDR3 covers 12 residues. The DNA for the CDR3 is TGTGCCAGCAGCTTGGACCAGCAGCCCCAGCATTTT. Its translation is CASSLDQQPQHF.

J is TRBJ1-1 and V is TRBV5-6, with a possible D match to TRBD1 (5 bases). This CDR3 has 17 residues. Trimming shortened V by 2 bases and J by 0 bases, and 17 bases separated the two germline ends. Germline CDR1 is SGHDT and CDR2 is YYEEEE. CDR3 nucleotide sequence: TGTGCCAGCAGCTTCTCGGCAGGGTGGGTCATGAACACTGAAGCTTTCTTT. Translating it yields CASSFSAGWVMNTEAFF.

The chain employs TRBV6-5 and TRBJ2-5; a weak D match, TRBD1 (5 bases). This CDR3 contains 13 residues. Trimming took 8 bases from V and 7 from J, leaving 17 bases between them. From germline, CDR1 is MNHEY and CDR2 SVGAGI. In nucleotides, the CDR3 is TGTGCCAGCTTCTCGGACAAATCGGGGACCCAGTACTTC. Protein sequence: CASFSDKSGTQYF.